Listed below are T cell receptor beta chains from one sample, sequenced in a study of siplizumab effects on memory and regulatory T cells. Generated by immunoSEQ multiplex PCR, the TCRdb table keeps only in-frame clones and is missing some. This sample has 50,000 or so clones, with more than 85% found just once. The sample consisted of naive CD8+ T cells sorted from blood. These receptors were collected from a human donor in good health. Both conserved end residues are part of each CDR3. A D gene is named only where the DNA matches it firmly. A row's size may be missing; if present it is once, few, many or a size class.

j_call v_call d_call clone_size cdr3_aa cdr3_nt
TRBJ1-5 TRBV9 NA NA CASSLEQGEYSNQPQHF TGTGCCAGCAGCCTCGAACAGGGTGAATATAGCAATCAGCCCCAGCATTTT
TRBJ1-1 TRBV7-9 NA NA CASRQGLSEAFF TGTGCCAGCAGACAGGGTCTCTCTGAAGCTTTCTTT
TRBJ2-1 TRBV10-2 NA NA CASSSANEQFF TGCGCCAGCAGTTCAGCCAATGAGCAGTTCTTC
TRBJ2-1 TRBV7-9 TRBD2 NA CASSLKAGFYNEQFF TGTGCCAGCAGCTTAAAAGCGGGATTTTACAATGAGCAGTTCTTC
TRBJ2-7 TRBV6-6 NA NA CASSPSGTNFEQYF TGTGCCAGCAGTCCCTCCGGGACCAACTTTGAGCAGTACTTC
TRBJ2-4 TRBV19 NA NA CASTGPGRGALAKNIQYF TGTGCCAGTACCGGACCGGGACGGGGGGCACTAGCCAAAAACATTCAGTACTTC
TRBJ1-1 TRBV18 NA NA CASSPMNTEAFF TGTGCCAGCTCACCAATGAACACTGAAGCTTTCTTT
TRBJ2-2 TRBV2 NA NA CASSEKGEGTGELFF TGTGCCAGCAGTGAAAAGGGAGAGGGGACCGGGGAGCTGTTTTTT
TRBJ2-7 TRBV19 TRBD1 NA CASSTHGQGTRYEQYF TGTGCCAGTAGTACACACGGACAGGGGACACGCTACGAGCAGTACTTC
TRBJ1-6 TRBV9 TRBD1 once CASSDGTEGDYNSPLHF TGTGCCAGCAGCGATGGGACAGAAGGAGATTATAATTCACCCCTCCACTTT
TRBJ2-5 TRBV27 NA NA CASSGTGIQETQYF TGTGCCAGCAGCGGAACAGGGATTCAAGAGACCCAGTACTTC
TRBJ2-5 TRBV5-6 TRBD2 NA CASSGVTSGGQETQYF TGTGCCAGCAGCGGAGTGACTAGCGGGGGGCAAGAGACCCAGTACTTC
TRBJ2-7 TRBV14 TRBD1 NA CASSQIQGDRYEQYF TGTGCCAGCAGCCAGATACAGGGGGACCGATACGAGCAGTACTTC
TRBJ2-7 TRBV4-2 TRBD2 NA CASSQDPGGAYEQYF TGTGCCAGCAGCCAAGACCCGGGGGGGGCCTACGAGCAGTACTTC
TRBJ2-1 TRBV5-1 NA NA CASTNSYNEQFF TGCGCCAGCACAAACTCCTACAATGAGCAGTTCTTC
TRBJ2-2 TRBV2 NA NA CASTPSRENTGELFF TGTGCCAGCACTCCGAGCCGGGAAAACACCGGGGAGCTGTTTTTT
TRBJ2-7 TRBV7-3 NA NA CASSLTGAGSLYEQYF TGTGCCAGCAGCTTAACTGGGGCAGGGAGTCTTTACGAGCAGTACTTC
TRBJ2-2 TRBV4-1 TRBD1 once CASSEGQGARGELFF TGCGCCAGCAGCGAAGGACAGGGGGCGCGAGGGGAGCTGTTTTTT
TRBJ1-5 TRBV27 NA NA CASSAQGQPQHF TGTGCCAGCAGTGCCCAGGGTCAGCCCCAGCATTTT
TRBJ2-5 TRBV6-6 NA NA CASLGFLTAQETQYF TGTGCCAGCTTGGGATTCCTGACCGCTCAAGAGACCCAGTACTTC
TRBJ1-1 TRBV19 NA NA CASSILGQGTEAFF TGTGCCAGTAGTATCTTAGGCCAGGGGACTGAAGCTTTCTTT
TRBJ2-1 TRBV13 NA NA CASRPNERAYNEQFF TGTGCCAGCAGACCAAACGAAAGGGCCTACAATGAGCAGTTCTTC
TRBJ1-5 TRBV5-8 NA few CASSLGEAGFQPQHF TGTGCCAGCAGCTTGGGTGAGGCAGGGTTTCAGCCCCAGCATTTT
TRBJ2-3 TRBV29-1 TRBD1 once CSVEGPGGFEDTQYF TGCAGCGTTGAAGGTCCAGGGGGCTTTGAAGATACGCAGTATTTT
TRBJ2-7 TRBV7-6 TRBD1 NA CASSFGQGAGEQYF TGTGCCAGCAGCTTCGGACAGGGGGCCGGCGAGCAGTACTTC
TRBJ2-1 TRBV27 NA NA CASSSGQTDNEQFF TGTGCCAGCAGTTCCGGACAGACTGACAATGAGCAGTTCTTC
TRBJ1-1 TRBV9 NA NA CASSTMTHTEAFF TGTGCCAGCAGCACCATGACCCACACTGAAGCTTTCTTT
TRBJ2-5 TRBV5-8 TRBD2 NA CASSLVYSGGQETQYF TGTGCCAGCAGCTTGGTTTATAGCGGGGGTCAAGAGACCCAGTACTTC
TRBJ2-7 TRBV7-9 NA NA CASSLGQGRYEQYF TGTGCCAGCAGCTTAGGGCAGGGCCGCTACGAGCAGTACTTC
TRBJ2-1 TRBV10-1 TRBD2 once CASSDAPIAAGGLGEQFF TGCGCCAGCAGCGACGCTCCGATCGCGGCGGGAGGGCTCGGTGAGCAGTTCTTC
TRBJ2-6 TRBV7-6 NA NA CASSLPGSGANVLTF TGTGCCAGCAGCCTCCCTGGCTCTGGGGCCAACGTCCTGACTTTC
TRBJ1-1 TRBV4-1 NA NA CASSREVGGGTEAFF TGCGCCAGCAGCCGGGAGGTTGGAGGGGGCACTGAAGCTTTCTTT
TRBJ1-5 TRBV5-5 NA NA CASSLEESGTINQPQHF TGTGCCAGCAGCTTGGAGGAATCTGGGACGATCAATCAGCCCCAGCATTTT
TRBJ2-2 TRBV11-2 TRBD2 NA CASSLELAGGGELFF TGTGCCAGCAGCTTAGAACTAGCGGGAGGCGGGGAGCTGTTTTTT
TRBJ2-3 TRBV2 TRBD2 NA CASSAGLAALTDTQYF TGTGCCAGCAGTGCAGGACTAGCGGCCCTCACAGATACGCAGTATTTT
TRBJ2-7 TRBV27 TRBD2 NA CASQTSGYEQYF TGTGCCAGCCAGACTAGCGGCTACGAGCAGTACTTC
TRBJ1-5 TRBV7-9 TRBD1 few CASSLGNRGLGNQPQHF TGTGCCAGCAGCTTAGGGAACAGGGGGCTTGGCAATCAGCCCCAGCATTTT
TRBJ1-1 TRBV19 NA NA CASSLTGTGLMNTEAFF TGTGCCAGTAGCCTAACCGGTACAGGGCTCATGAACACTGAAGCTTTCTTT
TRBJ2-7 TRBV27 NA NA CASSLAGLYEQYF TGTGCCAGCAGTTTAGCGGGACTTTACGAGCAGTACTTC
TRBJ2-7 TRBV5-1 NA NA CASSPKTVAYEQYF TGCGCCAGCAGCCCTAAGACGGTGGCTTACGAGCAGTACTTC
TRBJ2-1 TRBV5-1 TRBD2 NA CASSQLSGTYNEQFF TGCGCCAGCAGCCAGCTAAGCGGGACCTACAATGAGCAGTTCTTC
TRBJ1-4 TRBV30 TRBD1 once CAWSGDRVNEKLFF TGTGCCTGGAGTGGGGACAGGGTGAACGAAAAACTGTTTTTT
TRBJ2-2 TRBV27 NA NA CASRGALVTGELFF TGTGCCAGCAGGGGGGCGCTGGTCACCGGGGAGCTGTTTTTT
TRBJ1-1 TRBV6-5 TRBD1 NA CASSSGGYAEAFF TGTGCCAGCAGTTCAGGGGGCTATGCGGAAGCTTTCTTT
TRBJ1-3 TRBV19 NA once CASSFTSFSGNTIYF TGTGCCAGTAGTTTTACGTCGTTCTCTGGAAACACCATATATTTT